This TCR beta chain was captured in a study of radiation and T cells in renal cell carcinoma. Study in general: Nephrectomy followed 15 Gy stereotactic body radiation by 4 weeks. Study observations and caveats: Pretreatment tumor biopsies were lacking, so baseline clonotypes are unknown.

On this clone: Antigen: not known.

This CDR3 region has 12 residues. Germline V gene data show CDR1 as SEHNR and CDR2 as FQNEAQ (reference sequence). The V and J ends lost 5 bases and 6 bases respectively, with 9 bases between them. Generated by immunoSEQ multiplex PCR, the TCRdb table keeps only in-frame clones and is missing some. Among about 130,000 clones listed, more than 70% were seen once. Time point described: baseline pretreatment blood. Treatment defined: 15 Gy SBRT to primary tumor, nephrectomy 4 weeks later. Clear cell pathology was present in this patient's renal cell carcinoma. This TCR came from a woman in her 50s with renal cell carcinoma. Sequencing was performed on blood, taken from a patient whose treatment included radiotherapy and nephrectomy. J is TRBJ2-3 and V is TRBV7-9, with D unclear. CDR3 residues: CASSQTSDTQYF. The CDR3 coding sequence is TGTGCCAGCAGCCAGACGTCGGATACGCAGTATTTT.